This T cell receptor beta chain is drawn from a study of radiotherapy plus CTLA-4 blockade in lung cancer. This clone has just a few counts. Sequencing was performed with immunoSEQ multiplex PCR; in TCRdb, only in-frame clones are kept and a portion is missing. Of some 110,000 clones listed, 70% to 90% are singletons. The CDR3 has 14 residues. V was trimmed by 3 bases and J by 2 bases, leaving 11 bases between them. Looked up from germline, CDR1 is KGHSH and CDR2 is LQKENI. The sample consisted of peripheral blood, taken from a patient treated with radiotherapy plus ipilimumab. This TCR derives from a human donor with non-small cell lung cancer that progressed on radiotherapy plus ipilimumab. This rearrangement joins TRBV18 to TRBJ2-7; TRBD1 might be the D (5 bases). The CDR3 is CASSPEAGTYEQYF. In DNA form, the CDR3 reads TGTGCCAGCTCACCCGAGGCAGGGACCTACGAGCAGTACTTC.